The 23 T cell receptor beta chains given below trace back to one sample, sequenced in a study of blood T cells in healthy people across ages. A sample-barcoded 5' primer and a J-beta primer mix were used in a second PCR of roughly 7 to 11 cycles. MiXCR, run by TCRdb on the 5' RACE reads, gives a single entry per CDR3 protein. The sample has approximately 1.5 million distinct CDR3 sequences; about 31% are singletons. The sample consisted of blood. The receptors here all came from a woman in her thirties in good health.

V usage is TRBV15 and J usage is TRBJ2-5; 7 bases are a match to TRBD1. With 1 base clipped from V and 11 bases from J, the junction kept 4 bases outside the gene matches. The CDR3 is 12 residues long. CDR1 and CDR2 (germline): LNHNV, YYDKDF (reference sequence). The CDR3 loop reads CATSRADREQYF. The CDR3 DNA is TGTGCCACCAGCAGAGCAGACAGGGAGCAGTACTTC.

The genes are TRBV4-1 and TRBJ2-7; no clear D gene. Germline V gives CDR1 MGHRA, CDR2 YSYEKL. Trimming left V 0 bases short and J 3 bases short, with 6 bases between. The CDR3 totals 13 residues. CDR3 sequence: CASSQDWVYEQYF. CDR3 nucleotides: TGCGCCAGCAGCCAAGATTGGGTCTACGAGCAGTACTTC.

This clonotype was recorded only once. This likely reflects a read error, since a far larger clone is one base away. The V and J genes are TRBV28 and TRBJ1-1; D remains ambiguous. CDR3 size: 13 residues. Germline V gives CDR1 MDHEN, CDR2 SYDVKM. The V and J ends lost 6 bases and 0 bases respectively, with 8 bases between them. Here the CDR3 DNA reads TGTGCCAGCAGCTTTGAGGTGAACACTGAAGCTTTCTTT. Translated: CASSFEVNTEAFF.

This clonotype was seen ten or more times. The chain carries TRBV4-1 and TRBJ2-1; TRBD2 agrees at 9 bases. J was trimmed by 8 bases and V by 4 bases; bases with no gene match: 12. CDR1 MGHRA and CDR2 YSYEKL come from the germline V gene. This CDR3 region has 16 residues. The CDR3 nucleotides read TGCGCCAGCAGCCCCTCGGGCGGGGGGGTTTCCCATGAGCAGTTCTTC. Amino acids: CASSPSGGGVSHEQFF.

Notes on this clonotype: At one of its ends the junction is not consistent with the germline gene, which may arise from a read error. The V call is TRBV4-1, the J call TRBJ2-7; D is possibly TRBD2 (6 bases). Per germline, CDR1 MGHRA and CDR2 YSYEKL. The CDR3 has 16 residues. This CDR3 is CAGSQGRGTATYEQYF. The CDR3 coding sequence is TGCGCCGGCAGCCAGGGCCGGGGGACGGCAACCTACGAGCAGTACTTC.

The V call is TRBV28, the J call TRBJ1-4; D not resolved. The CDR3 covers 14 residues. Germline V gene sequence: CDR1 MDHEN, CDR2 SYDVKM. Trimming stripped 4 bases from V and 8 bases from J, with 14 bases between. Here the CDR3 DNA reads TGTGCCAGCAGTTCCGAGAGGGTCACCGAAAAACTGTTTTTT. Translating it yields CASSSERVTEKLFF.

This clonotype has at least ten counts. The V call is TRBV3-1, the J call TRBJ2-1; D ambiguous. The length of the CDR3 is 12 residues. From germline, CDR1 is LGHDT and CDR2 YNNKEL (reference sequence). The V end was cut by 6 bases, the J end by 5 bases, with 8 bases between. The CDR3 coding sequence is TGTGCCAGCAGTCTTTCCGACAATGAGCAGTTCTTC. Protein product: CASSLSDNEQFF.

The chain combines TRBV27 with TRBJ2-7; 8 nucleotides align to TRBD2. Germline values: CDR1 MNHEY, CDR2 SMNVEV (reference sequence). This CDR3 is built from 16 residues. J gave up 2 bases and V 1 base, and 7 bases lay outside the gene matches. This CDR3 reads CASSLFSSGLTYEQYF. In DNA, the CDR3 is TGTGCCAGCAGTTTATTCTCTAGCGGGCTCACCTACGAGCAGTACTTC.

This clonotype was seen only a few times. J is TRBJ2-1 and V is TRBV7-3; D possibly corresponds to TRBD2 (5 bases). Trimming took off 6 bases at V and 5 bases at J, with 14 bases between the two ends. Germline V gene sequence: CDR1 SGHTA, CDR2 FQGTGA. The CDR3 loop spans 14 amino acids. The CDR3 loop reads CASSLGAGDNEQFF. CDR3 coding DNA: TGTGCCAGCAGTTTGGGAGCCGGGGACAATGAGCAGTTCTTC. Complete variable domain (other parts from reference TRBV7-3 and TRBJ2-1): GAGVSQTPSNKVTEKGKYVELRCDPISGHTALYWYRQSLGQGPEFLIYFQGTGAADDSGLPNDRFFAVRPEGSVSTLKIQRTERGDSAVYLCASSLGAGDNEQFFGPGTRLTVL.

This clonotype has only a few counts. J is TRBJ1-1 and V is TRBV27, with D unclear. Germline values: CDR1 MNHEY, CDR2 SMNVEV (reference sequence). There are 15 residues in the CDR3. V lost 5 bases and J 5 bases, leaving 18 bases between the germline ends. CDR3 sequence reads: CASSRADSLGTEAFF. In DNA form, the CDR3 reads TGTGCCAGCAGTAGGGCAGACTCCCTCGGGACTGAAGCTTTCTTT.

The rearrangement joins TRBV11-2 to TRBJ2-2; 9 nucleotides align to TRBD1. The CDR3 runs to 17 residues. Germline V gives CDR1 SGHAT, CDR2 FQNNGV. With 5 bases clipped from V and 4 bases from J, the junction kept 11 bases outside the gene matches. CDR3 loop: CASSLQGARVRTGELFF. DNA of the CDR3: TGTGCCAGCAGCCTACAGGGGGCGCGAGTTCGCACCGGGGAGCTGTTTTTT.

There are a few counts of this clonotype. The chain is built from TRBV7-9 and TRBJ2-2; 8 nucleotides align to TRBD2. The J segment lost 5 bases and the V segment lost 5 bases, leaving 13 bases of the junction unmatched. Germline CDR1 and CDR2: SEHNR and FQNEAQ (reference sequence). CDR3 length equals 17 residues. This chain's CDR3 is CASSPFGGALGTGELFF. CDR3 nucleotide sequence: TGTGCCAGCAGCCCCTTCGGGGGGGCACTCGGGACCGGGGAGCTGTTTTTT. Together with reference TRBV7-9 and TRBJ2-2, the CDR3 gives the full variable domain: DTGVSQNPRHKITKRGQNVTFRCDPISEHNRLYWYRQTLGQGPEFLTYFQNEAQLEKSRLLSDRFSAERPKGSFSTLEIQRTEQGDSAMYLCASSPFGGALGTGELFFGEGSRLTVL.

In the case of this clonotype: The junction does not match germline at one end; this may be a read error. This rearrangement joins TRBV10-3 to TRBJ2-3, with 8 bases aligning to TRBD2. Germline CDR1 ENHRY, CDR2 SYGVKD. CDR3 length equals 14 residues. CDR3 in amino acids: CAISELTSGGTRYF. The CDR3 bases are TGTGCCATCAGTGAGCTTACCAGCGGGGGTACGCGGTATTTT.

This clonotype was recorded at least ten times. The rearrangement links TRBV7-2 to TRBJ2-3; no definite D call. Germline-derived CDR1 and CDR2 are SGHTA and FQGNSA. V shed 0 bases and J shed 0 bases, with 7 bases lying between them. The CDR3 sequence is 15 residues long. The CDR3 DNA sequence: TGTGCCAGCAGCTTAGCCTCCTCTAGCACAGATACGCAGTATTTT. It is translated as CASSLASSSTDTQYF.

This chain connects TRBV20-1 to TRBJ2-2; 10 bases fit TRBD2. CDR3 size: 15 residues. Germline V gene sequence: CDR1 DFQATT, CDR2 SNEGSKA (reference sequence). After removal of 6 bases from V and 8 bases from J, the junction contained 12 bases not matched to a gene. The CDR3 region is CSASSTSGAVGELFF. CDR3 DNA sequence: TGCAGTGCCTCTAGTACTAGCGGGGCCGTTGGGGAGCTGTTTTTT.

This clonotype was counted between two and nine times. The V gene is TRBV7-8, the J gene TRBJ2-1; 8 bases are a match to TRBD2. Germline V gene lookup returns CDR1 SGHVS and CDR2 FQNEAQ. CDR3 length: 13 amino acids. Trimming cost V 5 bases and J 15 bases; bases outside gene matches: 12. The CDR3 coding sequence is TGTGCCAGCAGCAACGGACTAGCCGCGATGGCGTTCTTC. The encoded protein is CASSNGLAAMAFF.

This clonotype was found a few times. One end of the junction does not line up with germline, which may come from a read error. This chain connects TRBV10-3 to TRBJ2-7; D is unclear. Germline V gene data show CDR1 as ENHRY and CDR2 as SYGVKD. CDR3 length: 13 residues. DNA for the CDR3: TGTGCCACCAGTGAGTCATTGAGGTACGAGCAGTACTTC. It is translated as CATSESLRYEQYF.

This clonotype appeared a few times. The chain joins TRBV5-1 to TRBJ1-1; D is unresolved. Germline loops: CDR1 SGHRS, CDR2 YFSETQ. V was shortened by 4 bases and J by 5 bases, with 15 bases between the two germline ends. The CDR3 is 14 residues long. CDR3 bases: TGCGCCAGCAGCACCTGGGCCCCTGCAACTGAAGCTTTCTTT. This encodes CASSTWAPATEAFF.

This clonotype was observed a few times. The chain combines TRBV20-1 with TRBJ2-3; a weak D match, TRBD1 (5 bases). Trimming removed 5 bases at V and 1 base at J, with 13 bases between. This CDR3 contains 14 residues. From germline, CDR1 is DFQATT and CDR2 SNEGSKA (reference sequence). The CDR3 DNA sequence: TGCAGTGCTTCTCAGGGTTACGGCACAGATACGCAGTATTTT. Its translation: CSASQGYGTDTQYF.

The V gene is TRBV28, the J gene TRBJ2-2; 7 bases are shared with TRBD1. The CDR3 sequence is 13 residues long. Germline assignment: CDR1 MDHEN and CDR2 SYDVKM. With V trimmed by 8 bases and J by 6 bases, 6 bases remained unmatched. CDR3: CASGRGHAGELFF. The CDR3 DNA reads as TGTGCCAGCGGAAGGGGGCACGCCGGGGAGCTGTTTTTT.

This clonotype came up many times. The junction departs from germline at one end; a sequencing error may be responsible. The CDR3 protein is CASSLGGSNQPQHF. The CDR3 DNA is TGTGCCAGCAGCTTAGGGGGAAGCAATCAGCCCCAGCATTTT. The rearrangement links TRBV5-1 to TRBJ1-5, with D possibly TRBD1 on 6 matching bases. The CDR3 sequence is 14 residues long. In germline, CDR1 is SGHRS, CDR2 YFSETQ.

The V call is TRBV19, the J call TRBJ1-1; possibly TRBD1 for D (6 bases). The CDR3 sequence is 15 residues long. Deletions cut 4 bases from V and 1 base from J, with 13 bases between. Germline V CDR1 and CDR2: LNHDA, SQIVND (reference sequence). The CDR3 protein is CASSTTGTKNTEAFF. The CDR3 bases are TGTGCCAGTAGTACGACCGGGACAAAGAACACTGAAGCTTTCTTT.

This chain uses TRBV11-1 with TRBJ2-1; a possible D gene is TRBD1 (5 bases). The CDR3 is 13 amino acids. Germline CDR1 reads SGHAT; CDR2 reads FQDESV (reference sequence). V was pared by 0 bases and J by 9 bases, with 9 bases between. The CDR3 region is CASSLALDSEQFF. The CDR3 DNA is TGTGCCAGCAGCTTAGCGCTAGACAGTGAGCAGTTCTTC.